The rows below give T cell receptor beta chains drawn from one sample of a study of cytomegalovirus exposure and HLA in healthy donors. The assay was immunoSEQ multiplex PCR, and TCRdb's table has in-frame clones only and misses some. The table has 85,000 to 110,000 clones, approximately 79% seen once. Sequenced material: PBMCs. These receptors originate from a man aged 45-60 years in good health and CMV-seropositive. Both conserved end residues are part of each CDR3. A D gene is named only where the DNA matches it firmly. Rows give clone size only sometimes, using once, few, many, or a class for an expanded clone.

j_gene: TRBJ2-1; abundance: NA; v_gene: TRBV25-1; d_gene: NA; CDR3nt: TGTGCCAGCACTCCCCTCTCTTACAATGAGCAGTTCTTC; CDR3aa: CASTPLSYNEQFF
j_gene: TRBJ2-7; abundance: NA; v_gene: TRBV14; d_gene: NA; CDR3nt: TGTGCCAGCAGCCAAGAAGCGGCAGGGGGGAGTGAGCAGTACTTC; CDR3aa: CASSQEAAGGSEQYF
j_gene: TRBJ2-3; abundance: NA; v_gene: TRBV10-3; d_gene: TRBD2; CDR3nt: TGTGCCATCAGGAGGAGACCGGGCACCGGTGGGACTAGCGGACTCACAGATACGCAGTATTTT; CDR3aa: CAIRRRPGTGGTSGLTDTQYF
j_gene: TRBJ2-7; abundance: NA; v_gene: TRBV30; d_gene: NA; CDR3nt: TGTGCCTGTAAATACGAGCAGTACTTC; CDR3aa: CACKYEQYF
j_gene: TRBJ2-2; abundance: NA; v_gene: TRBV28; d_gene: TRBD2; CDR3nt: TGTGCCAGCAGTTTAGGCCAAGGGCTAGCGGCCGGGGAGCTGTTTTTT; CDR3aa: CASSLGQGLAAGELFF
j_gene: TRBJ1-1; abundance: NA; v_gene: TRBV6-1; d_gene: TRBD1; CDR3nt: TGTGCCAGCAGTTCGGGACAGTCTGAAGCTTTCTTT; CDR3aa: CASSSGQSEAFF
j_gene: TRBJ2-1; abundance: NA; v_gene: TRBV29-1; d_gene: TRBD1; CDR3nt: TGCAGCGTTGGAGGGGGCGATGAGCAGTTCTTC; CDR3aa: CSVGGGDEQFF
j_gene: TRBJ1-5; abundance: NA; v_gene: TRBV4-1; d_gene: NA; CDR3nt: TGCGCCAGCAGCCCCGTCGGGAGGCGGGGGGCGATCGCCCAGCATTTT; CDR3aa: CASSPVGRRGAIAQHF
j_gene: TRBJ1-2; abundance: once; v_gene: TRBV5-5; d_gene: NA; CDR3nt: TGTGCCAGCAGCTTACGGGTAGGCTTCGCGATAACTCTCTATGGCTACACCTTC; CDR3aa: CASSLRVGFAITLYGYTF
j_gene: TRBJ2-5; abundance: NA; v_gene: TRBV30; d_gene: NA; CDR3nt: TGTGCCTGGAATCGGGGGGCTAAGACCCAGTACTTC; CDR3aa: CAWNRGAKTQYF
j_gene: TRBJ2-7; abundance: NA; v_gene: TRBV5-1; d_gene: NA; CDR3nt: TGCGCCAGCAGCTTCGGACGGGGAATTGGCGAGCAGTACTTC; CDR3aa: CASSFGRGIGEQYF
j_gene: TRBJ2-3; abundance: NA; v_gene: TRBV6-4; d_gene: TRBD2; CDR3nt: TGTGCCAGCAGTGGGACTAGCGGGAGTCAAGATACGCAGTATTTT; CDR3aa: CASSGTSGSQDTQYF
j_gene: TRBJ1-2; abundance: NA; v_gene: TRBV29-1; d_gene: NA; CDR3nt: TGCAGCGTTATGGACAGAGCTAACTATGGCTACACCTTC; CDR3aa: CSVMDRANYGYTF
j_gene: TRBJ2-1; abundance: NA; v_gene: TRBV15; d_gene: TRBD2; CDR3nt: TGTGCCACCAGCAGAGTAATTCTAGCGGGAGATTTTGAGCAGTTCTTC; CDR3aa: CATSRVILAGDFEQFF
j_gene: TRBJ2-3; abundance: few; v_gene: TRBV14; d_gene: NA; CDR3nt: TGTGCCAGCAGCCATTCCCAGATCCCTAGCACAGATACGCAGTATTTT; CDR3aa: CASSHSQIPSTDTQYF
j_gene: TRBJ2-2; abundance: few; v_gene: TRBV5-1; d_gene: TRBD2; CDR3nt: TGCGCCAGCAGCTTGGGGGCGGCGGGAGGCGCCGTCTCGAACACCGGGGAGCTGTTTTTT; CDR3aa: CASSLGAAGGAVSNTGELFF
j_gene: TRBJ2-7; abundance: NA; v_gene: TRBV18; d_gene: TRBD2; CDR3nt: TGTGCCAGCTCACCACAAGGGGGCGCCGGACTAGCGGGAGGGTACGAGCAGTACTTC; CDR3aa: CASSPQGGAGLAGGYEQYF